A single sample is the source of the 30 T cell receptor beta chains below, sequenced in a study of blood T cell repertoires in COVID-19. Measured with immunoSEQ multiplex PCR; TCRdb has only the in-frame clones, and not every one. This table holds some 220,000 clones, about 85% found once. Sequencing was performed on peripheral blood. All receptors derive from a woman aged 60-75 years with active or convalescent COVID-19.

The chain employs TRBV12-5 and TRBJ2-2; 8 bases line up with TRBD1. Germline V gene lookup returns CDR1 LGHNT and CDR2 FRNRAP. Trimming cost V 0 bases and J 3 bases; bases outside gene matches: 6. The CDR3 is 17 residues long. The CDR3 loop reads CASGLVRQGRYTGELFF. In nucleotides, the CDR3 is TGTGCTAGTGGTTTGGTACGACAGGGGAGATACACCGGGGAGCTGTTTTTT.

In this sample, this clone turned up a few times. J is TRBJ1-1 and V is TRBV5-4; D not resolved. Trimming shortened V by 2 bases and J by 2 bases, and 10 bases separated the two germline ends. The germline V gene has CDR1 SGHNT and CDR2 YYREEE (reference sequence). This CDR3 is built from 14 residues. DNA for the CDR3: TGTGCCAGCAGCTTCTCCGGGTCTAACACTGAAGCTTTCTTT. It specifies CASSFSGSNTEAFF.

V usage is TRBV27 and J usage is TRBJ1-3; D uncertain. The length of the CDR3 is 15 residues. Germline lookup yields CDR1 MNHEY and CDR2 SMNVEV (reference sequence). Trimming took 3 bases from V and 2 from J, leaving 11 bases between them. The CDR3 DNA is TGTGCCAGCAGTTTGGGCGGGATCGCTGGAAACACCATATATTTT. Translating gives CASSLGGIAGNTIYF.

The CDR3 protein is CASSYHSDEKLFF. The CDR3 nucleotides read TGTGCCAGCAGTTACCATTCGGATGAAAAACTGTTTTTT. The chain links TRBV6-5 to TRBJ1-4; no clear D gene. From germline, CDR1 is MNHEY and CDR2 SVGAGI. Trimming removed 2 bases at V and 6 bases at J, with 7 bases between. CDR3 length: 13 amino acids.

V and J are TRBV10-3 and TRBJ2-6; 7 bases fit TRBD2. V gave up 4 bases and J gave up 2 bases; unmatched junction bases: 8. The CDR3 loop spans 17 amino acids. Germline assignment: CDR1 ENHRY and CDR2 SYGVKD. The CDR3 here is CAISGHGTNTGANVLTF. CDR3 sequence (DNA): TGTGCCATCAGTGGCCACGGGACTAATACTGGGGCCAACGTCCTGACTTTC.

This chain joins TRBV28 and TRBJ1-1; 7 bases are shared with TRBD1. Germline V gene data show CDR1 as MDHEN and CDR2 as SYDVKM. Trimming took 3 bases from V and 2 from J; bases not matched to a gene: 6. CDR3 length equals 15 residues. As DNA, the CDR3 is TGTGCCAGCAGTTTTTCGGGACAGCGAAACACTGAAGCTTTCTTT. Translating gives CASSFSGQRNTEAFF.

The chain uses TRBV7-6 and TRBJ2-5; D may be TRBD1 (5 bases). The CDR3 covers 19 residues. CDR1 is SGHVS and CDR2 is FNYEAQ in the germline V gene. The germline V and J ends were trimmed by 4 bases and 5 bases, with 29 bases remaining between them. CDR3 protein: CASSSLAPPAAQGWETQYF. The CDR3, as DNA: TGTGCCAGCAGCTCGTTAGCCCCCCCCGCGGCTCAGGGATGGGAGACCCAGTACTTC.

This chain connects TRBV4-1 to TRBJ2-3; D call uncertain. Trimming shortened V by 3 bases and J by 1 base, and 8 bases separated the two germline ends. CDR1 is MGHRA and CDR2 is YSYEKL in the germline V gene. The CDR3 is 14 amino acids. The CDR3 DNA sequence: TGCGCCAGCAGCCAGTCAATCCGCACAGATACGCAGTATTTT. This translates into CASSQSIRTDTQYF.

In regard to this clone: Other DNA sequences in this sample translate to the same CDR3. The rearrangement links TRBV18 to TRBJ2-5; possible D gene TRBD2, 6 bases. Trimming left V 3 bases short and J 3 bases short, with 11 bases between. The germline CDR1 and CDR2 sequences are KGHSH and LQKENI. This CDR3 has 14 amino acids. DNA for the CDR3: TGTGCCAGCTCACCTAGGACGGGAGAAGAGACCCAGTACTTC. Amino acids: CASSPRTGEETQYF.

This rearrangement joins TRBV6-4 to TRBJ1-5; D uncertain. This CDR3 is 14 amino acids long. With 7 bases removed from V and 7 bases from J, the gap between germline ends came to 17 bases. The V gene's germline CDR1 is MRHNA and CDR2 SNTAGT. The CDR3 protein is CASKRGGRTQPQHF. The CDR3 DNA follows: TGTGCCAGCAAACGGGGAGGGAGGACGCAGCCCCAGCATTTT.

This clone was picked up a small number of times. V and J are TRBV7-8 and TRBJ1-2; D gene unclear. Per germline, CDR1 SGHVS and CDR2 FQNEAQ. V lost 2 bases and J 8 bases, leaving 18 bases between the germline ends. The CDR3 contains 15 residues. Here the CDR3 reads CASSLIMSPRAGYTF. CDR3 DNA: TGTGCCAGCAGCTTAATCATGTCTCCGAGGGCCGGCTACACCTTC.

The sample holds one count of this clone. This chain uses TRBV5-4 with TRBJ2-3; D perhaps matches TRBD1 (5 bases). The CDR3 is 15 residues long. Trimming shortened V by 4 bases and J by 2 bases, and 14 bases separated the two germline ends. Germline V gene data show CDR1 as SGHNT and CDR2 as YYREEE (reference sequence). The CDR3 DNA is TGTGCCAGCAGCCCGGAGCAGGGATCCACAGATACGCAGTATTTT. Its translation: CASSPEQGSTDTQYF.

The count of this clone is one. The gene calls are TRBV6-6 and TRBJ1-1, with TRBD1 identical over 7 bases. The CDR3 has 16 amino acids. The V segment lost 6 bases and the J segment 2 bases; nucleotides outside the gene matches: 12. In germline, CDR1 is MNHNY, CDR2 SVGAGI (reference sequence). The CDR3 DNA reads TGTGCCAGCAGCCGTCTGAGGCAGGGGGTTAACACTGAAGCTTTCTTT. Translated, it gives CASSRLRQGVNTEAFF.

The V call is TRBV28, the J call TRBJ1-1; D is possibly TRBD1 (5 bases). Germline lookup yields CDR1 MDHEN and CDR2 SYDVKM. The V end was cut by 4 bases, the J end by 4 bases, with 16 bases between. The length of the CDR3 is 15 residues. The CDR3 DNA follows: TGTGCCAGCAGTTACTCCGGGGGAGGGGCCACTGAAGCTTTCTTT. It is translated as CASSYSGGGATEAFF.

The V gene is TRBV29-1, the J gene TRBJ2-7; 7 bases align to TRBD1. This CDR3 is 13 amino acids long. J gave up 3 bases and V 4 bases, and 6 bases lay outside the gene matches. Per the germline V gene, CDR1 is SQVTM and CDR2 is ANQGSEA. The CDR3 here is CSVVRDRHYEQYF. CDR3 bases: TGCAGCGTTGTACGGGACAGACACTACGAGCAGTACTTC.

The J gene is TRBJ1-2, the V gene TRBV2; D may be TRBD1 (6 bases). The CDR3 has 13 amino acids. The ends were cut back, 1 base at V and 6 bases at J, with 9 bases in the middle. The germline V gene encodes CDR1 SNHLY and CDR2 FYNNEI. This CDR3 is CASSEGGGNGYTF. CDR3 in DNA: TGTGCCAGCAGTGAAGGGGGGGGCAATGGCTACACCTTC.

The chain uses TRBV9 and TRBJ2-7; the match to TRBD1 covers 9 bases. The ends lost 5 bases at V and 2 bases at J; junction bases unmatched: 5. CDR1 SGDLS and CDR2 YYNGEE come from the germline V gene. The CDR3 is made up of 14 amino acids. This CDR3 is CASRDRGRTYEQYF. In DNA, the CDR3 is TGTGCCAGCAGAGACAGGGGGAGAACCTACGAGCAGTACTTC.

This sequence joins TRBV14 and TRBJ2-7, with D perhaps matching TRBD1 (5 bases). The CDR3 is 14 amino acids. Germline V gene lookup returns CDR1 SGHDN and CDR2 FVKESK. V shed 0 bases and J shed 6 bases, with 12 bases lying between them. The DNA for the CDR3 is TGTGCCAGCAGCCAAGATGTACAGGTTGGCGAGCAGTACTTC. It codes for CASSQDVQVGEQYF. Together with reference TRBV14 and TRBJ2-7, the CDR3 gives the full variable domain: EAGVTQFPSHSVIEKGQTVTLRCDPISGHDNLYWYRRVMGKEIKFLLHFVKESKQDESGMPNNRFLAERTGGTYSTLKVQPAELEDSGVYFCASSQDVQVGEQYFGPGTRLTVT.

V gene TRBV15 combines with J gene TRBJ2-5; TRBD2 matches 16 bases. Losses at the gene ends were 5 bases for V and 2 bases for J; bases not matched to a gene: 5. Germline V CDR1 and CDR2: LNHNV, YYDKDF (reference sequence). The CDR3 extends over 17 amino acids. CDR3 in DNA: TGTGCCACCAGCGACCCGGGACTAGCGGGAGGGCAAGAGACCCAGTACTTC. Protein: CATSDPGLAGGQETQYF. Drawing the rest from reference TRBV15 and TRBJ2-5, the complete variable domain is DAMVIQNPRYQVTQFGKPVTLSCSQTLNHNVMYWYQQKSSQAPKLLFHYYDKDFNNEADTPDNFQSRRPNTSFCFLDIRSPGLGDTAMYLCATSDPGLAGGQETQYFGPGTRLLVL.

The chain links TRBV28 to TRBJ1-3, with D unclear. The germline V gene has CDR1 MDHEN and CDR2 SYDVKM. The CDR3 runs 16 residues. V was trimmed by 6 bases and J by 0 bases, leaving 15 bases between them. Here the CDR3 reads CASSPVGSVSGNTIYF. For the CDR3, the DNA is TGTGCCAGCAGCCCCGTTGGGAGCGTCTCTGGAAACACCATATATTTT. Full variable domain (outside the CDR3, taken from reference TRBV28 and TRBJ1-3): DVKVTQSSRYLVKRTGEKVFLECVQDMDHENMFWYRQDPGLGLRLIYFSYDVKMKEKGDIPEGYSVSREKKERFSLILESASTNQTSMYLCASSPVGSVSGNTIYFGEGSWLTVV.

This rearrangement joins TRBV10-3 to TRBJ2-1; D uncertain. V lost 4 bases, J lost 5 bases, and 6 bases lay in between. The CDR3 is made up of 12 amino acids. Germline CDR1 reads ENHRY; CDR2 reads SYGVKD. The CDR3 DNA reads as TGTGCCATCAGTGGCCGGGACAATGAGCAGTTCTTC. As protein: CAISGRDNEQFF.

The chain has TRBV1 and TRBJ2-1; the D segment call TRBD2 is taken from the table without a DNA check. TRBV1 is a listed pseudogene. This CDR3 is built from 16 residues. The CDR3 DNA reads TGCACCAGCAGCCAAGTGGGACTCCGGTTCTACAATGAGCAGTTCTTC. It yields the protein CTSSQVGLRFYNEQFF.

The V call is TRBV12-3 or TRBV12-4, the J call TRBJ2-3; 9 bases are a match to TRBD2. The ends lost 6 bases at V and 6 bases at J; junction bases unmatched: 4. The CDR3 has 13 amino acids. This CDR3 reads CASSPSGGDTQYF. DNA of the CDR3: TGTGCCAGCAGCCCGAGCGGGGGGGATACGCAGTATTTT.

This clone was observed a few times. V gene TRBV20-1 combines with J gene TRBJ1-1; the D gene is possibly TRBD1 (6 bases). The CDR3 covers 11 residues. V lost 6 bases to trimming and J lost 5 bases, with 10 bases between them. Per germline, CDR1 DFQATT and CDR2 SNEGSKA (reference sequence). Here the CDR3 reads CSAKGGTEAFF. For the CDR3, the DNA is TGCAGTGCAAAGGGGGGGACTGAAGCTTTCTTT.

The genes are TRBV18 and TRBJ2-2, with D perhaps matching TRBD2 (5 bases). This CDR3 is built from 12 residues. CDR1 is KGHSH and CDR2 is LQKENI in the germline V gene. The V end was cut by 4 bases, the J end by 7 bases, with 7 bases between. CDR3 in DNA: TGTGCCAGCTCACTGGGAGACGGGGAGCTGTTTTTT. It specifies CASSLGDGELFF.

In this sample, this clone turned up a few times. This sequence joins TRBV2 and TRBJ2-7, with D possibly being TRBD2 (5 bases). The length of the CDR3 is 14 residues. Trimming took 2 bases from V and 2 from J, leaving 10 bases between them. Germline V gene lookup returns CDR1 SNHLY and CDR2 FYNNEI. For the CDR3, the DNA is TGTGCCAGCAGTGAATCCGGGCGGGCCTACGAGCAGTACGTC. This gives the protein CASSESGRAYEQYV.

In this sample, this clone turned up many times. The genes are TRBV10-3 and TRBJ1-2, with D tentatively TRBD1 (5 bases). CDR3 length: 12 residues. The V end was cut by 2 bases, the J end by 6 bases, with 7 bases between. Germline CDR1 is ENHRY and CDR2 is SYGVKD. CDR3 sequence: CAISEGADGYTF. Here the CDR3 DNA reads TGTGCCATCAGTGAGGGGGCCGATGGCTACACCTTC.

This chain connects TRBV11-2 to TRBJ2-2; D possibly corresponds to TRBD2 (5 bases). V lost 5 bases to trimming and J lost 7 bases, with 17 bases between them. This CDR3 is built from 15 residues. Germline V gene lookup returns CDR1 SGHAT and CDR2 FQNNGV. The CDR3 nucleotides read TGTGCCAGCAGCCGCATTCCGGGGTGGGTCGGGGAGCTGTTTTTT. Protein: CASSRIPGWVGELFF. Together with reference TRBV11-2 and TRBJ2-2, the CDR3 gives the full variable domain: EAGVAQSPRYKIIEKRQSVAFWCNPISGHATLYWYQQILGQGPKLLIQFQNNGVVDDSQLPKDRFSAERLKGVDSTLKIQPAKLEDSAVYLCASSRIPGWVGELFFGEGSRLTVL.

Concerning this clone itself: Other DNA sequences in this specimen translate into the identical CDR3. V is TRBV12-3 or TRBV12-4 and J is TRBJ2-7; no reliable D call. CDR3 size: 12 residues. The V end lost 2 bases, the J end lost 4 bases, and 6 bases lay between the germline ends. The CDR3 DNA sequence: TGTGCCAGCAGTTTAAGAGCTTACGAGCAGTACTTC. Translating it yields CASSLRAYEQYF.

The chain joins TRBV7-9 to TRBJ2-3; 8 bases fit TRBD2. From germline, CDR1 is SEHNR and CDR2 FQNEAQ (reference sequence). This CDR3 region has 15 residues. J gave up 2 bases and V 5 bases, and 6 bases lay outside the gene matches. The CDR3 loop reads CASSQRGGNTDTQYF. The CDR3 DNA reads TGTGCCAGCAGCCAACGGGGGGGGAACACAGATACGCAGTATTTT.